The text below deals with one TCR beta chain. This sample was taken from a study of blood T cell repertoires in COVID-19. For the study at large: The cDNA or gDNA used as material had been derived from T cells, B-cell-depleted T cells, or PBMCs.

As originally analysed: Using reference gene primer amplification, nucleated cell counts were estimated. Clones were read by immunoSEQ multiplex PCR, and TCRdb kept only the in-frame ones, dropping some. D and trimming were read from the DNA, whereas the V and J calls and clone size are those reported in that table. The data contain roughly 100,000 clones, roughly nine tenths of them singletons. In germline, CDR1 is MNHEY, CDR2 SVGAGI. Losses at the gene ends were 5 bases for V and 4 bases for J; bases not matched to a gene: 10. The CDR3 loop spans 15 amino acids. The rearrangement links TRBV6-5 to TRBJ2-7; 8 nucleotides agree with TRBD2. This receptor was identified in a man aged 45-60 years with active COVID-19. What was sequenced was peripheral blood. CDR3 protein: CASSRGGPKGYEQYF. In DNA, the CDR3 is TGTGCCAGCAGTCGGGGGGGACCGAAGGGTTACGAGCAGTACTTC.